This is a list of T cell receptor beta chains from one sample in a study of naive and memory T cell subsets. TCRdb called the UMI-ligation and nested PCR reads again in MiXCR, with one record for every CDR3 protein. This sample has 95,000 to 150,000 distinct CDR3 sequences, with roughly 32% found just once. Input material: central memory CD4+ T cells from blood. These receptors originate from a human donor in good health. The CDR3 runs from the conserved cysteine through the conserved F or W. Each record gives: D gene, V gene, J gene, clone size, CDR3 protein, CDR3 DNA. D genes are given only for firm matches. Some rows mark clone size as missing; the rest say once, few, many or name a class of expanded clone.

>-|TRBV2|TRBJ2-2|-
CASQYNPNTGELFF
TGTGCCAGCCAGTACAACCCGAACACCGGGGAGCTGTTTTTT
>TRBD2|TRBV9|TRBJ2-3|-
CASSVFGGRRTDTQYF
TGTGCCAGCAGCGTATTTGGCGGGAGGAGGACAGATACGCAGTATTTT
>-|TRBV18|TRBJ1-3|few
CASSPQVDRNTIYF
TGTGCCAGCTCACCACAGGTCGATCGGAACACCATATATTTT
>-|TRBV29-1|TRBJ1-2|few
CSVGGVGFDGYTF
TGCAGCGTTGGAGGAGTTGGCTTTGATGGCTACACCTTC
>-|TRBV3-1|TRBJ2-2|many
CASSQDWREWGTGELFF
TGTGCCAGCAGCCAAGATTGGAGGGAGTGGGGGACCGGGGAGCTGTTTTTT
>-|TRBV2|TRBJ2-3|-
CASSEHERDTQYF
TGTGCCAGCAGTGAACACGAAAGAGATACGCAGTATTTT
>-|TRBV15|TRBJ2-1|few
CATSRDHSYNEQFF
TGTGCCACCAGCAGAGATCACTCCTACAATGAGCAGTTCTTC
>-|TRBV30|TRBJ1-1|-
CAWSPDGVNTEAFF
TGTGCCTGGAGCCCCGACGGGGTGAACACTGAAGCTTTCTTT
>-|TRBV4-1|TRBJ1-1|-
CASSQGDGDTEAFF
TGCGCCAGCAGCCAAGGAGATGGGGACACTGAAGCTTTCTTT
>-|TRBV30|TRBJ2-6|-
CAWRGQLSGANVLTF
TGTGCCTGGAGGGGCCAGCTATCTGGGGCCAACGTCCTGACTTTC
>TRBD2|TRBV29-1|TRBJ2-1|few
CSVEPWTRPNEQFF
TGCAGCGTTGAACCCTGGACTAGGCCCAATGAGCAGTTCTTC
>-|TRBV4-3|TRBJ2-6|-
CASSQLKGDGANVLTF
TGCGCCAGCAGCCAGCTCAAAGGGGACGGGGCCAACGTCCTGACTTTC
>-|TRBV12-3/TRBV12-4|TRBJ2-3|-
CASSLGWFTDTQYF
TGTGCCAGCAGTTTAGGTTGGTTTACAGATACGCAGTATTTT
>TRBD2|TRBV20-1|TRBJ2-4|many
CSARGTSGIQNIQYF
TGCAGTGCCAGAGGGACTAGCGGGATTCAAAACATTCAGTACTTC
>-|TRBV15|TRBJ2-7|few
CATSRDSVNSYEQYF
TGTGCCACCAGCAGAGATTCGGTGAATTCCTACGAGCAGTACTTC
>-|TRBV29-1|TRBJ1-5|-
CSVEGQGGQPQHF
TGCAGCGTTGAGGGCCAAGGGGGTCAGCCCCAGCATTTT
>-|TRBV2|TRBJ2-5|few
CASQNIQGGIRETQYF
TGTGCCAGCCAGAATATCCAAGGGGGGATTCGAGAGACCCAGTACTTC
>-|TRBV20-1|TRBJ2-7|few
CSARDSTAGGEQYF
TGCAGTGCTAGAGATAGTACGGCCGGTGGAGAGCAGTACTTC
>TRBD1|TRBV6-5|TRBJ2-2|-
CASRLQGTSTGELFF
TGTGCCAGCAGGCTACAGGGGACGAGCACCGGGGAGCTGTTTTTT
>TRBD2|TRBV19|TRBJ2-1|-
CASSNPGLANNEQFF
TGTGCCAGTAGTAATCCAGGACTAGCGAACAATGAGCAGTTCTTC
>TRBD2|TRBV7-2|TRBJ2-4|few
CASSPGGYDIQYF
TGTGCCAGCAGCCCGGGAGGTTATGACATTCAGTACTTC
>-|TRBV5-1|TRBJ2-7|-
CASSSTGPEQYF
TGCGCCAGCAGCTCAACAGGGCCCGAGCAGTACTTC
>-|TRBV6-1|TRBJ1-4|few
CASSGRSNEKLFF
TGTGCCAGCAGTGGTCGGTCTAATGAAAAACTGTTTTTT
>-|TRBV2|TRBJ2-2|few
CASSRYNTGELFF
TGTGCCAGCAGTAGATACAACACCGGGGAGCTGTTTTTT
>-|TRBV5-1|TRBJ2-3|many
CASSLELRAQYF
TGCGCCAGCAGCTTGGAACTAAGGGCGCAGTATTTT
>-|TRBV20-1|TRBJ2-7|few
CSARDQSYEQYF
TGCAGTGCACGGGACCAGTCCTACGAGCAGTACTTC
>-|TRBV14|TRBJ1-2|few
CASSQDLEGYGYTF
TGTGCCAGCAGCCAAGATCTTGAAGGTTATGGCTACACCTTC
>TRBD2|TRBV20-1|TRBJ2-1|-
CSATGLAGASYNEQFF
TGCAGTGCTACCGGACTAGCGGGAGCCTCCTACAATGAGCAGTTCTTC
>TRBD1|TRBV14|TRBJ2-1|many
CASSSDRAVPGKNNEQFF
TGTGCCAGCAGCTCGGACAGGGCTGTACCTGGGAAAAACAATGAGCAGTTCTTC
>TRBD2|TRBV6-1|TRBJ2-7|-
CASTKVAGSSEQYF
TGTGCCAGCACCAAGGTAGCGGGAAGCTCCGAGCAGTACTTC
>-|TRBV2|TRBJ1-5|few
CASSGSRVAQPQHF
TGTGCCAGCAGTGGGTCAAGGGTTGCTCAGCCCCAGCATTTT
>-|TRBV27|TRBJ2-2|-
CASKGRANTGELFF
TGTGCCAGCAAAGGCAGGGCGAACACCGGGGAGCTGTTTTTT
>-|TRBV12-3/TRBV12-4|TRBJ2-7|-
CASSFSRPQGDYEQYF
TGTGCCAGCAGTTTTTCCCGACCGCAGGGAGACTACGAGCAGTACTTC
>-|TRBV5-1|TRBJ2-7|few
CASGYSSYEQYF
TGCGCCAGCGGATATAGCTCCTACGAGCAGTACTTC
>-|TRBV5-1|TRBJ2-2|-
CASSLDWWHANTGELFF
TGCGCCAGCAGCTTGGATTGGTGGCATGCGAACACCGGGGAGCTGTTTTTT
>-|TRBV5-1|TRBJ2-5|-
CASSRINGQETQYF
TGCGCCAGCAGCCGAATAAACGGACAAGAGACCCAGTACTTC
>TRBD1|TRBV28|TRBJ1-1|-
CASTLSGGGTEAFF
TGTGCCAGCACCTTATCAGGGGGCGGCACTGAAGCTTTCTTT
>TRBD2|TRBV5-1|TRBJ2-3|once
CASSTGTTSTSDTQYF
TGCGCCAGCAGCACGGGGACTACCTCAACTTCAGATACGCAGTATTTT
>-|TRBV6-5|TRBJ2-7|-
CASSYGPMSVSYEQYF
TGTGCCAGCAGTTACGGGCCCATGTCGGTATCCTACGAGCAGTACTTC
>-|TRBV25-1|TRBJ2-4|-
CASSESLAKNIQYF
TGTGCCAGCAGTGAATCCTTAGCCAAAAACATTCAGTACTTC
>-|TRBV30|TRBJ1-2|-
CAWSKTLDYGYTF
TGTGCCTGGAGTAAAACCCTAGACTATGGCTACACCTTC
>-|TRBV20-1|TRBJ2-1|few
CSPARQGGNEQFF
TGCAGTCCCGCTAGGCAGGGGGGCAATGAGCAGTTCTTC